This entry lists 27 T cell receptor beta chains sequenced from one sample in a study of shared clonotypes between healthy human individuals. Produced via immunoSEQ multiplex PCR; TCRdb's table is partial and in-frame only. Of about a million clones in the sample, about 74% were seen once. Sequenced material: memory CD4+ T cells sorted from blood. Subset described: CD45RA-negative fraction. Every receptor here comes from a man aged 18 to 35 in good health.

The chain links TRBV10-1 to TRBJ2-2, with D tentatively TRBD1 (5 bases). The V and J ends lost 5 bases and 3 bases respectively, with 10 bases between them. The CDR3 is made up of 14 amino acids. CDR1 WNHNN and CDR2 SYGVQD come from the germline V gene (reference sequence). Written as DNA, the CDR3 is TGCGCCAGCAGTAAAACAGGTGACACCGGGGAGCTGTTTTTT. As protein: CASSKTGDTGELFF.

V gene TRBV28 combines with J gene TRBJ1-3; D might be TRBD1 (6 bases). The V and J ends lost 1 base and 4 bases respectively, with 11 bases between them. There are 15 residues in the CDR3. Germline V gives CDR1 MDHEN, CDR2 SYDVKM. CDR3 residues: CASSLYTGRGNTIYF. DNA of the CDR3: TGTGCCAGCAGTTTATATACAGGGCGAGGAAACACCATATATTTT.

V and J are TRBV7-3 and TRBJ1-3; D gene ambiguous. The CDR3 extends over 15 amino acids. CDR1 is SGHTA and CDR2 is FQGTGA in the germline V gene. Trimming left V 3 bases short and J 0 bases short, with 9 bases between. The CDR3 here is CASSFRRISGNTIYF. CDR3 nucleotide sequence: TGTGCCAGCAGCTTTAGGCGAATCTCTGGAAACACCATATATTTT.

This clone was counted once. The rearrangement uses TRBV5-1 and TRBJ1-1; no clear D gene. The CDR3 runs to 15 residues. V shed 4 bases and J shed 1 base, with 14 bases lying between them. CDR1 and CDR2 (germline): SGHRS, YFSETQ. The CDR3 DNA reads TGCGCCAGCAGCGTCGACATCCTTCCGAACACTGAAGCTTTCTTT. As protein: CASSVDILPNTEAFF.

This clone was recorded a few times. The rearrangement joins TRBV5-4 to TRBJ2-1, with TRBD2 matching 15 bases. The CDR3 totals 17 residues. Germline-derived CDR1 and CDR2 are SGHNT and YYREEE (reference sequence). Trimming cost V 4 bases and J 5 bases; bases outside gene matches: 7. CDR3 bases: TGTGCCAGCAGCAAAGGGACTAGCGGGAGGAGTAACAATGAGCAGTTCTTC. Its translation: CASSKGTSGRSNNEQFF.

This sequence joins TRBV11-2 and TRBJ2-6; no reliable D call. The V end was cut by 0 bases, the J end by 0 bases, with 9 bases between. CDR1 SGHAT and CDR2 FQNNGV come from the germline V gene. This CDR3 is 17 amino acids long. The CDR3 region is CASSLEGRSSGANVLTF. The CDR3 DNA reads TGTGCCAGCAGCTTAGAAGGGCGAAGCTCTGGGGCCAACGTCCTGACTTTC.

Comments on this clone: The same CDR3 is also encoded by other DNA sequences in this sample. The CDR3 sequence is CASSLERGEQYF. CDR3 coding DNA: TGTGCCAGCAGCTTAGAGAGGGGGGAGCAGTACTTC. The V and J genes are TRBV5-8 and TRBJ2-7, with a tentative D call TRBD1 (6 bases). The germline V gene encodes CDR1 SGHTS and CDR2 YDEGEE. The CDR3 runs to 12 residues. The V end was cut by 2 bases, the J end by 7 bases, with 10 bases between. Full variable domain (rest looked up from reference TRBV5-8 and TRBJ2-7): EAGVTQSPTHLIKTRGQQATLRCSPISGHTSVYWYQQALGLGLQFLLWYDEGEERNRGNFPPRFSGRQFPNYSSELNVNALELEDSALYLCASSLERGEQYFGPGTRLTVT.

This chain links TRBV2 with TRBJ1-1, with a tentative D call TRBD1 (5 bases). The CDR3 contains 14 residues. V dropped 8 bases and J dropped 4 bases, with 17 bases sitting between them. The germline V gene has CDR1 SNHLY and CDR2 FYNNEI. The CDR3 nucleotides read TGTGCCAGCGCCGGGCGCCGGGGGGTCACTGAAGCTTTCTTT. This codes for CASAGRRGVTEAFF.

As for this clone: The identical CDR3 is also encoded by other nucleotide sequences in the sample. The chain has TRBV7-2 and TRBJ1-2; D uncertain. This CDR3 has 12 residues. Germline CDR1 and CDR2: SGHTA and FQGNSA. Trimming left V 0 bases short and J 8 bases short, with 7 bases between. The CDR3 spells CASSLAVGGYTF. The CDR3 nucleotides read TGTGCCAGCAGCTTAGCGGTGGGCGGCTACACCTTC.

This chain connects TRBV7-8 to TRBJ2-1, with 7 bases fitting TRBD1. This CDR3 has 14 residues. V shed 5 bases, J shed 4 bases, and the junction held 5 bases outside the gene matches. Germline loops: CDR1 SGHVS, CDR2 FQNEAQ. This CDR3 is CASSRSGGYNEQFF. CDR3 DNA sequence: TGTGCCAGCAGCCGTTCAGGGGGTTACAATGAGCAGTTCTTC.

J is TRBJ1-2 and V is TRBV6-5; D gene unclear. V lost 7 bases and J 0 bases, leaving 9 bases between the germline ends. From germline, CDR1 is MNHEY and CDR2 SVGAGI. This CDR3 region has 13 residues. The CDR3 spells CASMKLANYGYTF. As DNA, the CDR3 is TGTGCCAGCATGAAGTTAGCTAACTATGGCTACACCTTC.

V and J are TRBV6-5 and TRBJ2-1; the D gene is possibly TRBD2 (7 bases). Per the germline V gene, CDR1 is MNHEY and CDR2 is SVGAGI. V shed 5 bases and J shed 7 bases, with 18 bases lying between them. This CDR3 spans 15 amino acids. CDR3 loop: CASSPLGGAWNEQFF. The CDR3 DNA reads as TGTGCCAGCAGTCCACTAGGGGGGGCCTGGAATGAGCAGTTCTTC.

The V gene is TRBV6-1, the J gene TRBJ1-1; TRBD1 matches 8 bases. The germline V gene encodes CDR1 MNHNS and CDR2 SASEGT. The CDR3 runs to 14 residues. V shed 10 bases and J 0 bases; nucleotides not matched to a gene: 7. The CDR3 region is CATRQGAMNTEAFF. The CDR3, as DNA: TGTGCCACCCGCCAGGGGGCCATGAACACTGAAGCTTTCTTT.

This chain links TRBV27 with TRBJ2-7; D perhaps matches TRBD2 (6 bases). CDR1 is MNHEY, CDR2 SMNVEV, per germline (reference sequence). Trimming shortened V by 6 bases and J by 4 bases, and 16 bases separated the two germline ends. The CDR3 consists of 14 residues. The CDR3 here is CASRPGTWPYEQYF. The DNA for the CDR3 is TGTGCCAGCAGACCAGGGACTTGGCCGTACGAGCAGTACTTC.

The chain carries TRBV28 and TRBJ2-1, with D perhaps matching TRBD1 (6 bases). The CDR3 extends over 12 amino acids. Deletions cut 8 bases from V and 13 bases from J, with 18 bases between. Germline V gene data show CDR1 as MDHEN and CDR2 as SYDVKM. The CDR3 nucleotides are TGTGCCAGCGTACAGGGTAGGGGAACACAGTTCTTC. Its translation: CASVQGRGTQFF.

The chain has TRBV5-6 and TRBJ2-3; no clear D. Germline assignment: CDR1 SGHDT and CDR2 YYEEEE. Trimming removed 2 bases at V and 4 bases at J, with 11 bases between. The CDR3 consists of 14 residues. CDR3 in DNA: TGTGCCAGCAGCTTTCCAGATCAGGCAGATACGCAGTATTTT. It codes for CASSFPDQADTQYF.

As to this clone: Compared with germline, one end of the junction differs, possibly owing to a read error. This chain joins TRBV7-9 and TRBJ2-7; the D gene is possibly TRBD2 (5 bases). The CDR3 is 12 residues long. Per germline, CDR1 SEHNR and CDR2 FQNEAQ (reference sequence). The DNA for the CDR3 is TGTGCCAGCAGCCTAGCTGGGTGGGAGCAGTACTTC. It is translated as CASSLAGWEQYF.

A single count supports this clone. The chain links TRBV28 to TRBJ1-1, with TRBD1 as a possible D gene (5 bases). The germline gives CDR1 MDHEN, CDR2 SYDVKM. CDR3 length: 15 amino acids. Trimming cost V 6 bases and J 1 base, with 15 bases left between them. CDR3 coding DNA: TGTGCCAGCAGGACTACAGGTGAAGGGAACACTGAAGCTTTCTTT. It specifies CASRTTGEGNTEAFF.

A word on this clone: The sample has other DNA sequences that encode this CDR3 too. This chain uses TRBV7-2 with TRBJ2-5; D gene unclear. V lost 1 base and J 2 bases, leaving 5 bases between the germline ends. Germline lookup yields CDR1 SGHTA and CDR2 FQGNSA. This CDR3 contains 13 residues. CDR3 amino acids: CASSLGSQETQYF. The CDR3 nucleotides read TGTGCCAGCAGCTTAGGCTCGCAAGAGACCCAGTACTTC.

V and J are TRBV5-1 and TRBJ1-3; D is undetermined. Trimming took off 3 bases at V and 0 bases at J, with 10 bases between the two ends. The CDR3 is 15 residues long. The germline V gene encodes CDR1 SGHRS and CDR2 YFSETQ. In DNA, the CDR3 is TGCGCCAGCAGCTCTGACAATTTCTCTGGAAACACCATATATTTT. This gives the protein CASSSDNFSGNTIYF.

CDR3 protein: CAISESIGVGGLETQYF. The CDR3 region has the DNA TGTGCCATCAGTGAGTCGATTGGCGTTGGTGGGTTGGAGACCCAGTACTTC. This rearrangement joins TRBV10-3 to TRBJ2-5; D remains ambiguous. In germline, CDR1 is ENHRY, CDR2 SYGVKD. V shed 0 bases and J shed 5 bases, with 19 bases lying between them. This CDR3 contains 17 residues.

This clone was seen only a few times. V gene TRBV5-1 combines with J gene TRBJ2-2, with TRBD2 identical over 10 bases. In germline, CDR1 is SGHRS, CDR2 YFSETQ. There are 16 residues in the CDR3. V lost 4 bases to trimming and J lost 3 bases; unmatched junction nucleotides: 6. The CDR3: CASSLLAGVDTGELFF. The CDR3 coding sequence is TGCGCCAGCAGCCTTCTAGCGGGAGTCGACACCGGGGAGCTGTTTTTT.

The chain uses TRBV5-6 and TRBJ1-1; D is undetermined. The CDR3 contains 13 residues. Trimming removed 1 base from V and 3 bases from J, with 7 bases in between. Germline V gene lookup returns CDR1 SGHDT and CDR2 YYEEEE. CDR3 DNA: TGTGCCAGCAGCTTGTTCGTTGACACTGAAGCTTTCTTT. Amino acid sequence: CASSLFVDTEAFF. Filled out from reference TRBV5-6 and TRBJ1-1, the complete variable domain reads DAGVTQSPTHLIKTRGQQVTLRCSPKSGHDTVSWYQQALGQGPQFIFQYYEEEERQRGNFPDRFSGHQFPNYSSELNVNALLLGDSALYLCASSLFVDTEAFFGQGTRLTVV.

Details on this clone: A far bigger clonotype differs at one base, so this is likely a read error. This chain joins TRBV11-2 and TRBJ2-3, with D possibly matching TRBD1 (6 bases). The CDR3 sequence is 14 residues long. V lost 0 bases and J lost 4, with 8 bases in between. Germline CDR1 and CDR2: SGHAT and FQNNGV. DNA of the CDR3: TGTGCCAGCAGCTTAGACTGGGGGCCAGATACGCAGTATTTT. Encoded protein: CASSLDWGPDTQYF.

The chain has TRBV7-2 and TRBJ2-2, with a weak D call TRBD2 (6 bases). Germline loops: CDR1 SGHTA, CDR2 FQGNSA. This CDR3 is 14 amino acids long. V was shortened by 5 bases and J by 5 bases, with 12 bases between the two germline ends. CDR3 amino acids: CASSILEGTGELFF. In DNA, the CDR3 is TGTGCCAGCAGCATATTGGAGGGGACCGGGGAGCTGTTTTTT.

This clone has a single count. This chain links TRBV6-1 with TRBJ2-5, with 9 bases lining up with TRBD1. The germline V gene has CDR1 MNHNS and CDR2 SASEGT. This CDR3 contains 13 residues. J was trimmed by 7 bases and V by 6 bases; bases with no gene match: 6. Here the CDR3 reads CASSTGGEVTQYF. CDR3 DNA sequence: TGTGCCAGCAGCACAGGGGGCGAGGTGACCCAGTACTTC.

V usage is TRBV18 and J usage is TRBJ1-6; D possibly corresponds to TRBD1 (6 bases). The CDR3 runs to 14 residues. The germline V gene has CDR1 KGHSH and CDR2 LQKENI. V lost 6 bases, J lost 8 bases, and 14 bases lay in between. Here the CDR3 DNA reads TGTGCCAGCTCCCGGGGGACACCCGATTCACCCCTCCACTTT. As protein: CASSRGTPDSPLHF.